The subject of this entry is one T cell receptor beta chain. PCR involved 60 Vbeta and 13 Jbeta primers. The table came from immunoSEQ multiplex PCR; TCRdb's copy has only in-frame clones and leaves some out. Seen here are approximately 110,000 clones, approximately 80% observed once, and the top ten hold 10% to 15%. The sample is drawn from a study of cytomegalovirus exposure and HLA in healthy donors. Germline CDR1 is SGHRS and CDR2 is YFSETQ. Trimming took off 0 bases at V and 9 bases at J, with 13 bases between the two ends. This CDR3 spans 15 amino acids. Sequencing used PBMCs. V is TRBV5-1 and J is TRBJ1-6, with D perhaps TRBD1 (6 bases). The origin of this receptor is a woman between 40 and 50 years old in good health and CMV-seropositive. The chain's CDR3 is CASSLAGRGSSPLHF. As DNA, the CDR3 is TGCGCCAGCAGCTTGGCCGGCAGGGGTAGTTCACCCCTCCACTTT.